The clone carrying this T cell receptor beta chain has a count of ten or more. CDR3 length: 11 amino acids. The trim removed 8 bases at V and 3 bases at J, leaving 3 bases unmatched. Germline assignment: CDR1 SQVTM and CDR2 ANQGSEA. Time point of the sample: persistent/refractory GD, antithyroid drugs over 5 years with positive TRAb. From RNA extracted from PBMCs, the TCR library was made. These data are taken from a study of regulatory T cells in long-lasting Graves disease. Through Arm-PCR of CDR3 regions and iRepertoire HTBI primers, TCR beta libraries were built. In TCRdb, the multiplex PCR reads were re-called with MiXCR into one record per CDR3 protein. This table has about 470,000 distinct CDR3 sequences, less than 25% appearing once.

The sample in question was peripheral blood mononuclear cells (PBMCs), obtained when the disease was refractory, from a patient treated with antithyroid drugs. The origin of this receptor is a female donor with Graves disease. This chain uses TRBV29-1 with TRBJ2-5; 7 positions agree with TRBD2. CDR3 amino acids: CSSGREETQYF. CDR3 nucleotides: TGCAGCTCGGGGAGGGAAGAGACCCAGTACTTC.